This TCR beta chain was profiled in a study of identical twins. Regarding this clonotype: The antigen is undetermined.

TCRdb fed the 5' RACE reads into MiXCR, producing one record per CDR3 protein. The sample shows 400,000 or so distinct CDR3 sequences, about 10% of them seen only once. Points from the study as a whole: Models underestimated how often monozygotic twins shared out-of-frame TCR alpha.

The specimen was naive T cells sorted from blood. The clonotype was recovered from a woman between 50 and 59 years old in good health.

The DNA of the CDR3 is TGCAGCGTTGCGGTCCTCCTAGACGAGCAGTACTTC. Translation gives CSVAVLLDEQYF. The chain combines TRBV29-1 with TRBJ2-7; D unclear. The CDR3 length is 12 residues. V was shortened by 4 bases and J by 5 bases, with 12 bases between the two germline ends. The germline V gene has CDR1 SQVTM and CDR2 ANQGSEA.